This T cell receptor (beta chain) was recovered during a study of naive and memory T cell subsets. Study-wide results and limits: From naive to CM, EM and EMRA, diversity decreased and Gini increased. Activation and differentiation may alter RNA-based TCR counts.

Both TRBC1 and TRBC2 were covered by a beta constant-region primer of two equimolar oligonucleotides. TCRdb passed the UMI-ligation and nested PCR reads through MiXCR, listing each CDR3 protein once. The sample records 150,000 or so distinct CDR3 sequences, 15% to 20% being singletons. The sample holds one count of this clonotype. Antigen: not known. The CDR3 has 14 residues. Trimming stripped 3 bases from V and 4 bases from J, with 14 bases between. CDR1 and CDR2 from the germline V gene are DFQATT and SNEGSKA (reference sequence). The receptor was derived from a human donor in good health. The sample consisted of naive CD4+ T cells from blood. The chain couples TRBV20-1 to TRBJ2-3; weak D call: TRBD2 (7 bases). For the CDR3, the DNA is TGCAGTGCTAGTCCAGCGGGACACGCAGATACGCAGTATTTT. This gives the protein CSASPAGHADTQYF.